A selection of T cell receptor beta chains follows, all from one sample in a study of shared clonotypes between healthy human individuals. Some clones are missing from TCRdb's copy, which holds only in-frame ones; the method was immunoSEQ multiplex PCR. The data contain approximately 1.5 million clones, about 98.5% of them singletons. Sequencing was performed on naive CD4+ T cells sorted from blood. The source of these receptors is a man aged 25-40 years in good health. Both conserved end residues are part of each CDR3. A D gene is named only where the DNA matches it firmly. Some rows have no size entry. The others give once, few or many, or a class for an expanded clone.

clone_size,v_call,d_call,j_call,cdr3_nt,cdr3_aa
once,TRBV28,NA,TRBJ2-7,TGTGCCAGTTTGGACAGGAGGGGTTCCTACGAGCAGTACTTC,CASLDRRGSYEQYF
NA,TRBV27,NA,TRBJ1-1,TGTGCCAGCAGTTTGGCTCAGGTCAACACTGAAGCTTTCTTT,CASSLAQVNTEAFF
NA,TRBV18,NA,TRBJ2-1,TGTGCCAGCTCACCACTAGCAGAGCACAATGAGCAGTTCTTC,CASSPLAEHNEQFF
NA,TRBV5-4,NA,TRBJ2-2,TGTGCCAGCAGCTTACAGGGACCCGGGGAGCTGTTTTTT,CASSLQGPGELFF
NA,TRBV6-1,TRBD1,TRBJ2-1,TGTGCCAGCAGTGGATATCAAGACAGGGGGCGACGGAATGAGCAGTTCTTC,CASSGYQDRGRRNEQFF
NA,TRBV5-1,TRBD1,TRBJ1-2,TGCGCCAGCACTATCACAGGGGACTATGGCTACACCTTC,CASTITGDYGYTF
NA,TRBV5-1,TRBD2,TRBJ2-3,TGCGCCAGCAGCCCACGACTAGCGGGAGTCGCGGCCACAGATACGCAGTATTTT,CASSPRLAGVAATDTQYF
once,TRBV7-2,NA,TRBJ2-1,TGTGCCAGCAGCTTGAGTGGAAGCTCCTACAATGAGCAGTTCTTC,CASSLSGSSYNEQFF
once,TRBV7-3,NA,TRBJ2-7,TGTGCCAGCTCGACAAGAGGCTCCTACGAGCAGTACTTC,CASSTRGSYEQYF
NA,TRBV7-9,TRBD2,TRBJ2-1,TGTGCCAGCAGCTTAGGTAGCGGGAGCATCTCCTACAATGAGCAGTTCTTC,CASSLGSGSISYNEQFF
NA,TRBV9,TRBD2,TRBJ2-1,TGTGCCAGCAGCGTAGCGGGGACTAGCCCTTGGGAGCAGTTCTTC,CASSVAGTSPWEQFF
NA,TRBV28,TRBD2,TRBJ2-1,TGTGCCAGCAGTACCCTGGGACTAGCGGGTCAAAGGAATGAGCAGTTCTTC,CASSTLGLAGQRNEQFF
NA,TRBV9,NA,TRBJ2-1,TGTGCCAGCAGCGTAGCCGGAGGGAACCCGGGTGAGCAGTTCTTC,CASSVAGGNPGEQFF
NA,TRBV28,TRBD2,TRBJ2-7,TGTGCCAGCTACGGGAGGATGGAGCAGTACTTC,CASYGRMEQYF
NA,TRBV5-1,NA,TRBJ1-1,TGCGCCAGCAGCCCCGAGACAGGTTTGAACACTGAAGCTTTCTTT,CASSPETGLNTEAFF
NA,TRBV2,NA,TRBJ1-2,TGTGCCAGCAGTGAGGCGTCGGCACGAGTGGGTAACTATGGCTACACCTTC,CASSEASARVGNYGYTF
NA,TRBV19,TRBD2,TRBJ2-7,TGTGCCAGTATCGCGCGGGGCGGGAGTGTAGACGAGCAGTACTTC,CASIARGGSVDEQYF
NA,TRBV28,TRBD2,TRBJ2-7,TGTGCCAGCGGCCGACTAGCGGGAGGTTACGAGCAGTACTTC,CASGRLAGGYEQYF
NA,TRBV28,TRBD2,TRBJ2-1,TGTGCCAGCAGTTCCCCGGGACTAGCGGGAGGATTTTCCTACAATGAGCAGTTCTTC,CASSSPGLAGGFSYNEQFF
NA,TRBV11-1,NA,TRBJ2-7,TGTGCCAGCAGTCCAAACGGGGTACCCTACGAGCAGTACTTC,CASSPNGVPYEQYF
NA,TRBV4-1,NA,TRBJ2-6,TGCGCCAGCAGCCAAGTGTGGGGGCCGGGGGCCAACGTCCTGACTTTC,CASSQVWGPGANVLTF
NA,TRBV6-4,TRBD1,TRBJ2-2,TGTGCCAGCAGTGCCCGCCGGGACAGGTGGCCCGGGGAGCTGTTTTTT,CASSARRDRWPGELFF
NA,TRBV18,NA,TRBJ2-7,TGTGCCAGCTCACCGGAAAGGATCTACGAGCAGTACTTC,CASSPERIYEQYF
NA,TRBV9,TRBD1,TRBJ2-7,TGTGCCAGCAGCGTGCTTTCAGGGGGCGCAGACGAGCAGTACTTC,CASSVLSGGADEQYF
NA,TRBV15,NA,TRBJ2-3,TGTGCCACCAGCAGAGTTTCTTCCTCCACAGATACGCAGTATTTT,CATSRVSSSTDTQYF
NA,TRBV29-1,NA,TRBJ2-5,TGCAGCGTTACCGGGGAGACCCAGTACTTC,CSVTGETQYF
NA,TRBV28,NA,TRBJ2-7,TGTGCCAGCAGACCGGCCCCTATGCCGGTCTTCTACGAGCAGTACTTC,CASRPAPMPVFYEQYF
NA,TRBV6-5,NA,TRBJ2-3,TGTGCCAGCAGTTACCAGGGGACGAGCACAGATACGCAGTATTTT,CASSYQGTSTDTQYF
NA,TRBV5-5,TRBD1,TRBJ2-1,TGTGCCAGCAGTCCGGGACAGGGAAGCTCCTACAATGAGCAGTTCTTC,CASSPGQGSSYNEQFF
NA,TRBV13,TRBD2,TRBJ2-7,TGTGCCAGCGGCCCGACGGTAGCGGGGGGCTCCTACGAGCAGTACTTC,CASGPTVAGGSYEQYF
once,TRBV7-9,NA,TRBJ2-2,TGTGCCAGCATCCTCGACGCGTTCGCCGGGGAGCTGTTTTTT,CASILDAFAGELFF
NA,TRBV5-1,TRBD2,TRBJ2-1,TGCGCCAGCAGCTTGTCGCGACTAGCTGCAATCGCCTACAATGAGCAGTTCTTC,CASSLSRLAAIAYNEQFF
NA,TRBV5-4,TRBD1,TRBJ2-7,TGTGCCAGCAGCGGGGACCGGGACAGGGTAGTCTACGAGCAGTACTTC,CASSGDRDRVVYEQYF
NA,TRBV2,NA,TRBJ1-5,TGTGCCAGCAGCAGTCCGGGTGATCAGCCCCAGCATTTT,CASSSPGDQPQHF
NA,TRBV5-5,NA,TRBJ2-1,TGTGCCAGCAGCGATTACCCGGGTACCGGGGTGGGCAATGAGCAGTTCTTC,CASSDYPGTGVGNEQFF
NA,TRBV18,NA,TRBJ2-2,TGTGCCAGCTCAAACCTAGCGAACACCGGGGAGCTGTTTTTT,CASSNLANTGELFF
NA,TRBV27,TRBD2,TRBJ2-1,TGTGCCAGCAGTGGGACTAGGGGTAATGAGCAGTTCTTC,CASSGTRGNEQFF
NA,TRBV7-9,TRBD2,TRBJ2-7,TGTGCCAGCAGCTTAGCGTCTGGGGCTAGCGGGAGGGAGTTCGAGCAGTACTTC,CASSLASGASGREFEQYF
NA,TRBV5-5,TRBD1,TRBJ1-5,TGTGCCAGCAGCTCGACAGGGTCGGGCAATCAGCCCCAGCATTTT,CASSSTGSGNQPQHF
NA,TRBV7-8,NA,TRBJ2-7,TGTGCCAGCAGCATACCGGGACGGTGGGCCCTTTTC,CASSIPGRWALF
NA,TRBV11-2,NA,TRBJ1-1,TGTGCCAGCAGCTTAGTGAGAGGAGGCAACACTGAAGCTTTCTTT,CASSLVRGGNTEAFF
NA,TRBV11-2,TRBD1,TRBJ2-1,TGTGCCAGCAGCAAGACAGGGGCCCCTGGATATGAGCAGTTCTTC,CASSKTGAPGYEQFF
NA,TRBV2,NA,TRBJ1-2,TGTGCCAGCAGTGATGAGGGGTGGCATGGCTACACCTTC,CASSDEGWHGYTF
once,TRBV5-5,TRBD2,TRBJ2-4,TGTGCCAGCAGCCGACTAGCGGGAGTGAGCCTAGCCAAAAACATTCAGTACTTC,CASSRLAGVSLAKNIQYF
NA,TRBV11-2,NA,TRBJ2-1,TGTGCCAGCAGCTCCCCCGGGACACAAGGCAATGAGCAGTTCTTC,CASSSPGTQGNEQFF
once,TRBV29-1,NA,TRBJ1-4,TGCAGCGTTGTTATTGAGCCCTGGTTGTTTTTT,CSVVIEPWLFF
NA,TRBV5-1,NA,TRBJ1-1,TGCGCCAGCAGCTTAGGACTCGACAGTTGGAACACTGAAGCTTTCTTT,CASSLGLDSWNTEAFF
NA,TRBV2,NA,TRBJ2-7,TGTGCCAGCAGCAGCTTTGGACTCCACTACGAGCAGTACTTC,CASSSFGLHYEQYF
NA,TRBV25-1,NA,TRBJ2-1,TGTGCCAGCAGTGAGGCAGGGACCTACAATGAGCAGTTCTTC,CASSEAGTYNEQFF
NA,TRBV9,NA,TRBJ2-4,TGTGCCAGCAGCGCGGACAGTACGTTAAACATTCAGTACTTC,CASSADSTLNIQYF
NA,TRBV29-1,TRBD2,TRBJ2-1,TGCAGCGTATCGACTAGCGGCAATGAGCAGTTCTTC,CSVSTSGNEQFF